This TCR beta chain was identified during a study of cytomegalovirus exposure and HLA in healthy donors. About the research overall: Across around 400 genotyped donors, around 80% landed in the Caucasian-associated ancestry cluster.

The PCR contained 60 Vbeta and 13 Jbeta primers. Generated by immunoSEQ multiplex PCR, the TCRdb table keeps only in-frame clones and is missing some. The repertoire table contains 150,000 to 250,000 clones. CDR1 is MNHEY, CDR2 SVGAGI, per germline. This CDR3 comprises 14 residues. Trimming pared 0 bases from V and 10 bases from J, leaving 15 bases between. Study outcomes and limitations: There were under 200 TCR beta chains listed as cytomegalovirus-associated.

Note on this clone: Its antigen is still unknown.

Input material: PBMCs. The clonotype was recovered from a boy aged 10-17 years in good health and CMV-seronegative. The chain is built from TRBV6-5 and TRBJ1-2; unclear D gene. CDR3 bases: TGTGCCAGCAGTTACTCGGTCGCTCTTAGTATCTACACCTTC. Translating gives CASSYSVALSIYTF.